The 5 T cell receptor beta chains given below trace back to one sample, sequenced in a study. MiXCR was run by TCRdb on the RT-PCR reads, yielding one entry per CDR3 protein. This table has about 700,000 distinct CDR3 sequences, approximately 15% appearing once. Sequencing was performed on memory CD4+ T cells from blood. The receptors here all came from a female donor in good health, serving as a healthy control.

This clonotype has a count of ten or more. This chain's CDR3 is CASSRTPGNTIYF. The CDR3 nucleotides read TGTGCCAGCAGCCGGACGCCAGGAAACACCATATATTTT. The V gene is TRBV3-1, the J gene TRBJ1-3; D remains ambiguous. With 4 bases removed from V and 4 bases from J, the gap between germline ends came to 8 bases. From germline, CDR1 is LGHDT and CDR2 YNNKEL (reference sequence). CDR3 length: 13 amino acids. Combining the CDR3 with reference TRBV3-1 and TRBJ1-3 gives the whole variable domain DTAVSQTPKYLVTQMGNDKSIKCEQNLGHDTMYWYKQDSKKFLKIMFSYNNKELIINETVPNRFSPKSPDKAHLNLHINSLELGDSAVYFCASSRTPGNTIYFGEGSWLTVV.

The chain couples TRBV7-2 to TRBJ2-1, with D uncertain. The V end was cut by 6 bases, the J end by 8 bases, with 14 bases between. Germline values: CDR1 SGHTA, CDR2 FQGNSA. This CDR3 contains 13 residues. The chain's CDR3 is CASSTPMTDEQFF. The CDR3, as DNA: TGTGCCAGCAGTACCCCTATGACGGATGAGCAGTTCTTC.

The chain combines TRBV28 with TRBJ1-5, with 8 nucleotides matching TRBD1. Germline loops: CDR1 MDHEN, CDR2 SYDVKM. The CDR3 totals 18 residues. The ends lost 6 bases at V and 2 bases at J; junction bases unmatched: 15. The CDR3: CASSSIRAGGLGNQPQHF. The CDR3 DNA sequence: TGTGCCAGCAGCTCAATCAGGGCAGGGGGCTTAGGCAATCAGCCCCAGCATTTT.

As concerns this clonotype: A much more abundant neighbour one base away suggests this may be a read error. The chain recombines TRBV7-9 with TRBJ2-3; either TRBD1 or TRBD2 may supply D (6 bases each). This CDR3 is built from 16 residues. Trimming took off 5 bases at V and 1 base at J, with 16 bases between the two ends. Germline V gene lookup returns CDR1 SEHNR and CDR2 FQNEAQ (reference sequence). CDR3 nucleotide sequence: TGTGCCAGCAGCCCCGGGTGGGGGGCCGGCACAGATACGCAGTATTTT. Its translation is CASSPGWGAGTDTQYF.

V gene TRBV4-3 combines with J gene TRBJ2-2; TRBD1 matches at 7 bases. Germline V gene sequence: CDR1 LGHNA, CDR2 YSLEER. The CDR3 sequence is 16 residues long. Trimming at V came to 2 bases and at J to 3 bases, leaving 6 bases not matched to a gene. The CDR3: CASSQMTGSDTGELFF. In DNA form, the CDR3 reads TGCGCCAGCAGCCAAATGACAGGGTCTGACACCGGGGAGCTGTTTTTT.